Shown below are 17 T cell receptor beta chains from a single sample sequenced in a study of blood T cell repertoires in COVID-19. The protocol was immunoSEQ multiplex PCR, while the TCRdb copy is restricted to in-frame clones and leaves out a portion. The sample lists over 150,000 clones; about 88% were seen once. Sequenced: PBMCs or T cells enriched from blood (not recorded which). The receptors come from a man in his fifties who had recovered from COVID-19.

The chain employs TRBV27 and TRBJ1-2; 7 nucleotides line up with TRBD1. Trimming took 1 base from V and 2 from J; bases not matched to a gene: 4. Germline CDR1 reads MNHEY; CDR2 reads SMNVEV (reference sequence). The CDR3 is 15 amino acids. CDR3 in amino acids: CASSLLGQTNYGYTF. The CDR3 coding sequence is TGTGCCAGCAGTTTATTGGGACAGACCAACTATGGCTACACCTTC.

This chain links TRBV7-3 with TRBJ2-3; D is ambiguous. The germline V gene has CDR1 SGHTA and CDR2 FQGTGA. V dropped 2 bases and J dropped 0 bases, with 6 bases sitting between them. The CDR3 has 14 residues. Here the CDR3 reads CASSLVASTDTQYF. DNA for the CDR3: TGTGCCAGCAGCTTAGTAGCTAGCACAGATACGCAGTATTTT.

J is TRBJ1-1 and V is TRBV18; D may be TRBD1 (5 bases). Germline CDR1 reads KGHSH; CDR2 reads LQKENI. The germline V and J ends were trimmed by 1 base and 3 bases, with 12 bases remaining between them. The CDR3 runs 15 residues. CDR3 protein: CASSPRAGPDTEAFF. CDR3 coding DNA: TGTGCCAGCTCACCACGGGCGGGGCCCGACACTGAAGCTTTCTTT.

Note on this clone: The sample has other DNA sequences that encode this CDR3 too. The rearrangement joins TRBV20-1 to TRBJ1-2; D not certain. The CDR3 has 13 amino acids. CDR1 and CDR2 from the germline V gene are DFQATT and SNEGSKA (reference sequence). Trimming removed 3 bases at V and 0 bases at J, with 8 bases between. The DNA for the CDR3 is TGCAGTGCTAGTTCGGGTACTAACTATGGCTACACCTTC. Protein: CSASSGTNYGYTF.

There are many counts of this clone. The chain employs TRBV12-3 or TRBV12-4 and TRBJ2-7; a possible D gene is TRBD2 (5 bases). The CDR3 spans 13 residues. V was clipped by 5 bases and J by 3 bases, with 11 bases between them. CDR3 sequence reads: CASSTSLLYEQYF. CDR3 nucleotides: TGTGCCAGCAGTACTAGTCTTCTCTACGAGCAGTACTTC.

This clone was recorded once. This chain's CDR3 is CASSLLVDSSSDTQYF. The CDR3 DNA follows: TGCGCCAGCAGCTTGTTGGTCGACTCAAGCTCAGATACGCAGTATTTT. The V and J genes are TRBV5-1 and TRBJ2-3; no clear D. Trimming pared 1 base from V and 4 bases from J, leaving 16 bases between. CDR1 SGHRS and CDR2 YFSETQ come from the germline V gene. The CDR3 totals 16 residues.

V gene TRBV24-1 combines with J gene TRBJ2-3; 7 nucleotides agree with TRBD2. V shed 3 bases and J 0 bases; nucleotides not matched to a gene: 8. Germline V gene lookup returns CDR1 KGHDR and CDR2 SFDVKD. The CDR3 is 17 amino acids. CDR3 DNA: TGTGCCACCAGTGATAGGGCTAGCGGTCATAGCACAGATACGCAGTATTTT. Amino acid sequence: CATSDRASGHSTDTQYF.

The sample holds one count of this clone. The identical CDR3 is also encoded by other nucleotide sequences in the sample. The gene calls are TRBV9 and TRBJ2-3, with D possibly matching TRBD2 (5 bases). V lost 0 bases and J 6 bases, leaving 8 bases between the germline ends. CDR3 size: 13 residues. The germline V gene encodes CDR1 SGDLS and CDR2 YYNGEE. The CDR3 nucleotides are TGTGCCAGCAGCGTAGATACGGGGGATACGCAGTATTTT. Residues: CASSVDTGDTQYF.

This sequence joins TRBV30 and TRBJ2-7; D is unclear. V lost 8 bases and J lost 5, with 13 bases in between. The CDR3 loop spans 11 amino acids. CDR1 and CDR2 (germline): GTSNPN, SVGIG (reference sequence). The CDR3 DNA is TGTGCCACCCAGGCCCCCCACGAGCAGTACTTC. Its protein product is CATQAPHEQYF. The complete variable domain, with remaining parts taken from reference TRBV30 and TRBJ2-7, reads SQTIHQWPATLVQPVGSPLSLECTVEGTSNPNLYWYRQAAGRGLQLLFYSVGIGQISSEVPQNLSASRPQDRQFILSSKKLLLSDSGFYLCATQAPHEQYFGPGTRLTVT.

The chain couples TRBV9 to TRBJ2-7; TRBD1 might be the D (6 bases). The V gene's germline CDR1 is SGDLS and CDR2 YYNGEE. The V and J ends lost 0 bases and 3 bases respectively, with 16 bases between them. This CDR3 is 16 amino acids long. The CDR3 loop is CASSVGGGEASYEQYF. The CDR3 DNA sequence: TGTGCCAGCAGCGTAGGAGGGGGTGAGGCCAGCTACGAGCAGTACTTC.

CDR3 amino acids: CASSNTGGNNSPLHF. In DNA, the CDR3 is TGTGCCAGCAGCAATACCGGGGGGAATAATTCACCCCTCCACTTT. The chain employs TRBV3-1 (or the pseudogene TRBV3-2) and TRBJ1-6; D might be TRBD1 (5 bases). This CDR3 contains 15 residues. The V and J ends lost 5 bases and 5 bases respectively, with 13 bases between them. CDR1 and CDR2 (germline): LGHDT, YNNKEL (reference sequence).

The chain has TRBV20-1 and TRBJ2-1, with 10 bases matching TRBD2. Trimming at V came to 3 bases and at J to 8 bases, leaving 7 bases not matched to a gene. The CDR3 extends over 14 amino acids. Germline V CDR1 and CDR2: DFQATT, SNEGSKA (reference sequence). The CDR3 coding sequence is TGCAGTGCTAGTAAAGCGGGGGGGCTCGATGAGCAGTTCTTC. This encodes CSASKAGGLDEQFF.

The genes are TRBV18 and TRBJ1-2; possible D gene TRBD1, 5 bases. V gave up 3 bases and J gave up 6 bases, with 17 bases separating them. The CDR3 runs to 15 residues. Per germline, CDR1 KGHSH and CDR2 LQKENI. The DNA for the CDR3 is TGTGCCAGCTCACCGGACCACCTAGGGACTAATGGCTACACCTTC. Its protein product is CASSPDHLGTNGYTF.

V gene TRBV10-2 combines with J gene TRBJ2-7; D might be TRBD2 (6 bases). Germline lookup yields CDR1 WSHSY and CDR2 SAAADI. V gave up 6 bases and J gave up 4 bases, with 19 bases separating them. This CDR3 contains 15 residues. This chain's CDR3 is CASSWVRAGNYEQYF. The CDR3 DNA sequence: TGCGCCAGCAGCTGGGTTAGGGCGGGGAATTACGAGCAGTACTTC.

CDR3 bases: TGTGCCAGCAGCGTATCGCCTAGCGGCAGTGAGGAGCTGTTTTTT. The encoded protein is CASSVSPSGSEELFF. The J gene is TRBJ2-2, the V gene TRBV9; the match to TRBD2 covers 7 bases. The CDR3 is 15 amino acids. Per the germline V gene, CDR1 is SGDLS and CDR2 is YYNGEE. The V segment lost 1 base and the J segment 10 bases; nucleotides outside the gene matches: 10.

The chain joins TRBV19 to TRBJ1-2, with 9 bases that match TRBD1. Germline assignment: CDR1 LNHDA and CDR2 SQIVND (reference sequence). V was clipped by 4 bases and J by 3 bases; unmatched bases: 9. The CDR3 length is 16 residues. For the CDR3, the DNA is TGTGCCAGTAGTAACACACAGGGGGCGCGAGACTATGGCTACACCTTC. Protein: CASSNTQGARDYGYTF.

J is TRBJ1-2 and V is TRBV2, with 7 bases that match TRBD1. The CDR3 covers 16 residues. Germline lookup yields CDR1 SNHLY and CDR2 FYNNEI. J was trimmed by 0 bases and V by 7 bases; bases with no gene match: 11. The CDR3 DNA is TGTGCCAGCACCAAACTTAGACAGGGACCTAACTATGGCTACACCTTC. Protein sequence: CASTKLRQGPNYGYTF.